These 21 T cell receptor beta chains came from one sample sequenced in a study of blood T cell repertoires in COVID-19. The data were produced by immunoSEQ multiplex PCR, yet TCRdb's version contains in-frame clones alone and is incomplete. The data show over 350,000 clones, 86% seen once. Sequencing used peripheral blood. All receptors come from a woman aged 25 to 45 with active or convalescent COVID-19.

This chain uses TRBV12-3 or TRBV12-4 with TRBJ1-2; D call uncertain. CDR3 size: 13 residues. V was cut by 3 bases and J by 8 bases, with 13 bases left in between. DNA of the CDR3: TGTGCCAGCAGTTTTCGCCAGGAAAGGGGCTACACCTTC. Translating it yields CASSFRQERGYTF.

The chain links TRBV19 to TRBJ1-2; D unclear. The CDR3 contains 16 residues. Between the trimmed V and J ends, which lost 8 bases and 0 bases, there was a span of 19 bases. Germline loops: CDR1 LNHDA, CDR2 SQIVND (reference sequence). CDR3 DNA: TGTGCCAGTTTTGCCTCTTTTCGAGATCCTAACTATGGCTACACCTTC. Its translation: CASFASFRDPNYGYTF.

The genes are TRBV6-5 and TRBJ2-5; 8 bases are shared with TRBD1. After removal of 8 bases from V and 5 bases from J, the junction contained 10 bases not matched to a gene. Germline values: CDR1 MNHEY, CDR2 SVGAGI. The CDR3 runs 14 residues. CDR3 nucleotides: TGTGCCAGCCTACCCAGGGGGCACGAGGAGACCCAGTACTTC. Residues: CASLPRGHEETQYF.

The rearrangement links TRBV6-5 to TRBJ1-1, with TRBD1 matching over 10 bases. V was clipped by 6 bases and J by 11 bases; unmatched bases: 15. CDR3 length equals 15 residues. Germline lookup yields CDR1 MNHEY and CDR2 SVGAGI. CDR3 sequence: CASRKAGTGAPRAFF. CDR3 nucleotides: TGTGCCAGCAGGAAAGCCGGGACAGGGGCACCACGGGCTTTCTTT.

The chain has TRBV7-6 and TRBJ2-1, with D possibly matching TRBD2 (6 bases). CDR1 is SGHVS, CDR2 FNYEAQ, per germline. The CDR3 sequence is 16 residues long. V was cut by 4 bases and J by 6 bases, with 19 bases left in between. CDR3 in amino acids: CASSSSSFIGSNEQFF. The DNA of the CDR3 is TGTGCCAGCAGCTCGTCTAGCTTTATCGGGAGCAATGAGCAGTTCTTC.

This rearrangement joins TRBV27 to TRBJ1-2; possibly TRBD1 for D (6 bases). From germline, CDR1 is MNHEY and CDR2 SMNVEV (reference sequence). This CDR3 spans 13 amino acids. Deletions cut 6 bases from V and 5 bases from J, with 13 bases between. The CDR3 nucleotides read TGTGCCAGCAGACAAGGACAGTTGTATGGCTACACCTTC. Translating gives CASRQGQLYGYTF.

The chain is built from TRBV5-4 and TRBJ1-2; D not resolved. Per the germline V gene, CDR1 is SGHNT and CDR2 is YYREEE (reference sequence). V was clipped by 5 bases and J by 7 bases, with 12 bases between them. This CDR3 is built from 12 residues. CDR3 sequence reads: CASRYEGSGYTF. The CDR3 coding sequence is TGTGCCAGCAGATACGAGGGTTCTGGCTACACCTTC.

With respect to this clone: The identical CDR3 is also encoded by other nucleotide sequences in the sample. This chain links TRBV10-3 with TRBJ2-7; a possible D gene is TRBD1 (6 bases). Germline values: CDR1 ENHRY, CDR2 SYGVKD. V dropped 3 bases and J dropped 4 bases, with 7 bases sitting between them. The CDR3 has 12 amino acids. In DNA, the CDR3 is TGTGCCATCAGTGACCAGGGGTACGAGCAGTACTTC. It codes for CAISDQGYEQYF.

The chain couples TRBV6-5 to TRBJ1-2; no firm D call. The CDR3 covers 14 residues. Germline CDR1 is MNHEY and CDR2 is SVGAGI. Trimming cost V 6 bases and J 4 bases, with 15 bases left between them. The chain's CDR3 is CASSSPFGRYGYTF. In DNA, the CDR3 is TGTGCCAGCAGCTCCCCATTTGGCCGCTATGGCTACACCTTC.

Here the CDR3 DNA reads TGTGCCAGTAGTATCCAAAAACGGGGCACTGAAGCTTTCTTT. It specifies CASSIQKRGTEAFF. The genes are TRBV19 and TRBJ1-1; D unclear. This CDR3 has 14 amino acids. Between the trimmed V and J ends, which lost 3 bases and 4 bases, there was a span of 12 bases. Germline V CDR1 and CDR2: LNHDA, SQIVND (reference sequence).

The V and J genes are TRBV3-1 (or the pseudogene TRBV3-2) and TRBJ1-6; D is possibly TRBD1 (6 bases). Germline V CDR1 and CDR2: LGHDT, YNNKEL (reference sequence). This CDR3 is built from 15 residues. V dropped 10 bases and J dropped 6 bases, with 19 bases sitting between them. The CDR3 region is CANPKGGAVNSPLHF. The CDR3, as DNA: TGTGCCAACCCCAAAGGGGGGGCCGTTAATTCACCCCTCCACTTT.

This chain's CDR3 is CASRDRGPGAAYGYTF. CDR3 nucleotides: TGTGCCAGCAGGGACAGGGGCCCTGGCGCGGCCTATGGCTACACCTTC. This chain links TRBV19 with TRBJ1-2, with 10 nucleotides matching TRBD1. The CDR3 is 16 residues long. The germline V gene encodes CDR1 LNHDA and CDR2 SQIVND (reference sequence). Trimming cost V 9 bases and J 4 bases; bases outside gene matches: 14.

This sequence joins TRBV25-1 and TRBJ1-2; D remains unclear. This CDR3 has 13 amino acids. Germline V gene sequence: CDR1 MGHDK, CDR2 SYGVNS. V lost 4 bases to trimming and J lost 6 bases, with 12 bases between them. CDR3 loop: CASSVLVGDGYTF. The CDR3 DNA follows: TGTGCCAGCAGTGTCTTAGTCGGAGATGGCTACACCTTC.

CDR3 DNA: TGTGCCAGTAGTATCCGGGAAGGCAATGAGCAGTTCTTC. Translating it yields CASSIREGNEQFF. The chain uses TRBV19 and TRBJ2-1; D might be TRBD2 (5 bases). This CDR3 is built from 13 residues. Germline CDR1 LNHDA, CDR2 SQIVND (reference sequence). V was clipped by 3 bases and J by 6 bases, with 9 bases between them.

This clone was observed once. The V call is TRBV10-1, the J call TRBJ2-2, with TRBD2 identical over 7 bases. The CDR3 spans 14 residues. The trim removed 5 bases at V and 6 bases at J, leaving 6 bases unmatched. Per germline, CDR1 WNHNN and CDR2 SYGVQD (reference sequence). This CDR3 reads CASSRSGGAGELFF. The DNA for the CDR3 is TGCGCCAGCAGTAGGTCTGGGGGGGCCGGGGAGCTGTTTTTT.

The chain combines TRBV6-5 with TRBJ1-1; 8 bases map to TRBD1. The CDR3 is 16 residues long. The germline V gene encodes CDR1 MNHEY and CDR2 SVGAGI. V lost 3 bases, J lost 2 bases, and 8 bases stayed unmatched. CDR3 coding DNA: TGTGCCAGCAGTTATGCCGGACAGGGTATAAACACTGAAGCTTTCTTT. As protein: CASSYAGQGINTEAFF.

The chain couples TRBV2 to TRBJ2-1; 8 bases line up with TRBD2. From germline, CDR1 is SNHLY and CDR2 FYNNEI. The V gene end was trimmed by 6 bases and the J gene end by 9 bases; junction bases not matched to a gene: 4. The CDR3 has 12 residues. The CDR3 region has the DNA TGTGCCAGCAGCCCCCGGGAGGGTGAGCAGTTCTTC. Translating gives CASSPREGEQFF.

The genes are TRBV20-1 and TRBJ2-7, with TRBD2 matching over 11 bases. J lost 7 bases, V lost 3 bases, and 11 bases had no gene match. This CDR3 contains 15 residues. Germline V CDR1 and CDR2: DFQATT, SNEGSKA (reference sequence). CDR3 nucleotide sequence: TGCAGTGCTAGTAAGGTAGCGGGAGGGGTTGGGGAGCAGTACTTC. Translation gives CSASKVAGGVGEQYF.

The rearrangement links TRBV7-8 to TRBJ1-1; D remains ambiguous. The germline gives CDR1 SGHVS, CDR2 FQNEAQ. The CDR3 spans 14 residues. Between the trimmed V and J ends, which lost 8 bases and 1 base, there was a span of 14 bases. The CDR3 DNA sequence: TGTGCCAGCTTCCGCGGCAGCTCGAACACTGAAGCTTTCTTT. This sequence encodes CASFRGSSNTEAFF.

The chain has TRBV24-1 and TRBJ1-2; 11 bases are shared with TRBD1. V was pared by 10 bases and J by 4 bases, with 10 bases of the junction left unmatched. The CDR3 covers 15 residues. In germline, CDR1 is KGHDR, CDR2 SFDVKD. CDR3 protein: CATREGTGGLYGYTF. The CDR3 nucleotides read TGTGCCACTAGAGAGGGGACAGGGGGTCTCTATGGCTACACCTTC.

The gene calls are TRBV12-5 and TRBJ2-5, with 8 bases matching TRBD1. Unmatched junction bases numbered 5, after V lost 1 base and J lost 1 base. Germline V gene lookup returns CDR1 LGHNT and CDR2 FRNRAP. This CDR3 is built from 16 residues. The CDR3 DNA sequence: TGTGCTAGTGGTTTGGCTACAGGGGGTTCCCAAGAGACCCAGTACTTC. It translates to CASGLATGGSQETQYF.